This TCR beta chain emerged from a study of PD-1 blockade in classical Hodgkin lymphoma. Data came from immunoSEQ multiplex PCR; TCRdb stores just in-frame clones and leaves some out. The profile shows some 21,000 clones, about 83% of them singletons. Study-wide results and caveats: A reduction in baseline TCR diversity was reportedly seen in newly diagnosed patients relative to healthy donors. Prior therapy or disease activity may underlie the repertoire differences, whose causes remain undefined.

Regarding this clone: Antigen unknown.

From germline, CDR1 is MNHEY and CDR2 SMNVEV (reference sequence). The ends lost 2 bases at V and 3 bases at J; junction bases unmatched: 8. This CDR3 has 16 amino acids. Sample time point: newly diagnosed, previously untreated cHL patient sample. PBMCs, once thawed, yielded CD8+ T cells isolated by magnetic negative selection. Newly diagnosed classical Hodgkin lymphoma PBMCs, still untreated, provided the comparison samples. V gene TRBV27 combines with J gene TRBJ1-2, with 8 bases aligning to TRBD1. This clonotype was sampled from a human donor with classical Hodgkin lymphoma. The specimen was CD8+ T cells from blood. The CDR3 here is CASSLGRRGRDYGYTF. DNA of the CDR3: TGTGCCAGCAGTTTAGGTCGCAGGGGGCGTGACTATGGCTACACCTTC.